The present TCR beta chain was sequenced within a study of CD8+CD57+ T cells in acquired aplastic anemia. Overall study: DNA recovered from sorted CD4+ and CD8+ cells had a mean of approximately 3.5 ug. Study outcomes and limitations: Both patients and controls carried the same twenty-nine CD8+ CDR3 sequences. In CD8+ cells, Simpson's diversity showed no significant difference between patients and controls.

Per the germline V gene, CDR1 is DFQATT and CDR2 is SNEGSKA (reference sequence). The CDR3 consists of 13 residues. Trimming shortened V by 2 bases and J by 4 bases, and 11 bases separated the two germline ends. Using genomic DNA as the template, TCR beta VDJ and CDR3 profiling was carried out. One entry per CDR3 protein, called by TCRdb with MiXCR from the reads. The repertoire includes 250,000 to 350,000 distinct CDR3 sequences, approximately 55% of them detected once, and 6.5% to 10% sits in the top ten. At least ten counts were recorded for this clonotype. Antigen unknown. Sequenced sample: sorted CD4+, CD8+, or CD8+CD57+ T cells (not recorded which) from PBMCs. This clonotype was sampled from a human donor with severe aplastic anemia or a healthy control (not recorded which). The chain recombines TRBV20-1 with TRBJ1-1; D is uncertain. The chain's CDR3 is CSARREAITEAFF. In DNA form, the CDR3 reads TGCAGTGCTAGACGGGAGGCGATCACTGAAGCTTTCTTT.